This TCR beta chain emerged from a study of control samples from healthy donors and cancer patients. CDR1 SGHVS and CDR2 FNYEAQ come from the germline V gene. With V trimmed by 1 base and J by 7 bases, 14 bases remained unmatched. The CDR3 loop spans 18 amino acids. Some clones are missing from TCRdb's copy, which holds only in-frame ones; the method was immunoSEQ multiplex PCR. The sample has approximately 30,000 clones; approximately 87% are singletons. This receptor was identified in a woman between 40 and 50 years old with lung cancer. The chain couples TRBV7-6 to TRBJ2-1; 9 nucleotides align to TRBD2. Input material: PBMCs. CDR3 amino acids: CASSLEAGGGGAVNEQFF. The CDR3 nucleotides are TGTGCCAGCAGCTTAGAGGCCGGGGGCGGGGGGGCTGTTAATGAGCAGTTCTTC.